This T cell receptor (beta chain) came from a study of cytomegalovirus exposure and HLA in healthy donors. CDR1 MGHRA and CDR2 YSYEKL come from the germline V gene. This CDR3 comprises 15 residues. Trimming removed 5 bases at V and 0 bases at J, with 11 bases between. The PCR ran on 60 Vbeta and 13 Jbeta primers. Clones were sequenced by immunoSEQ multiplex PCR, and TCRdb holds only the in-frame ones, with some missing. Seen here are approximately 190,000 clones, 75% to 85% observed once, and the top ten hold about 14%. Material: PBMCs. The rearrangement uses TRBV4-1 and TRBJ2-1; tentative D call: TRBD2 (5 bases). This receptor was identified in a woman between 25 and 40 years old in good health and CMV-seropositive. The CDR3 protein is CASSYSVGSYNEQFF. DNA for the CDR3: TGCGCCAGCAGCTATAGCGTCGGCTCCTACAATGAGCAGTTCTTC.